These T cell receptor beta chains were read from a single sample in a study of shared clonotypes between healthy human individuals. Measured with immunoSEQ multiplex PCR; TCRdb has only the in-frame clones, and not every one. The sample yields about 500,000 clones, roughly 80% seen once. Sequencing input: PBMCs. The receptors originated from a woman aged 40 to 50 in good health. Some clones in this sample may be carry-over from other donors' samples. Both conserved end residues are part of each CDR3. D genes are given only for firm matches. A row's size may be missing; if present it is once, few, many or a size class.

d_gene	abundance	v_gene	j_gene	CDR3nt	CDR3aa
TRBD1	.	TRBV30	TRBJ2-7	TGTGCCTGGAGCGGCACAGGGGTGGGCGAGCAGTACTTC	CAWSGTGVGEQYF
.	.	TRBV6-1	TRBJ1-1	TGTGCCAGCAGTGAATGGCCAGGGGAAGGTGGCACTGAAGCTTTCTTT	CASSEWPGEGGTEAFF
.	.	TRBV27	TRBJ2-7	TGTGCCAGCAGTCCACTCAGGGAACTGATGGTCGAGCAGTACTTC	CASSPLRELMVEQYF
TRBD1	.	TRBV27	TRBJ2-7	TGTGCCAGCAGTTCGGGGACAGCAGTAGTCCACGAGCAGTACTTC	CASSSGTAVVHEQYF
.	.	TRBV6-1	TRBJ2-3	TGTGCCAGCAGCATAGGGGGACGCACAGATACGCAGTATTTT	CASSIGGRTDTQYF
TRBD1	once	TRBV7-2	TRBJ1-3	TGTGCCAGCAGCATAGCGGGACAGAACTCTGGAAACACCATATATTTT	CASSIAGQNSGNTIYF
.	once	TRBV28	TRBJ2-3	TGTGCCAGCAGTTTCCAGGGGTCAGATACGCAGTATTTT	CASSFQGSDTQYF
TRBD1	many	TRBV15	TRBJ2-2	TGTGCCACCAGCGCAGGGGGGAACACCGGGGAGCTGTTTTTT	CATSAGGNTGELFF
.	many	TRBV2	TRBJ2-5	TGTGCCAGCGGGAAGGGGTCCCGGGACCAAGGGGAGACCCAGTACTTC	CASGKGSRDQGETQYF
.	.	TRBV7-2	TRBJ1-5	TGTGCCAGCAGCTTATCCGGGAATAGCAATCAGCCCCAGCATTTT	CASSLSGNSNQPQHF
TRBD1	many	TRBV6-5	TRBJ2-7	TGTGCCAGCAGACCAGCCGGGACAGGTGCCTACGAGCAGTACTTC	CASRPAGTGAYEQYF
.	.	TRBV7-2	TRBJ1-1	TGTGCCAGCAGCTTAATGGGGAACCGTGACACTGAAGCTTTCTTT	CASSLMGNRDTEAFF
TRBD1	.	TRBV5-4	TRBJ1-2	TGTGCCAGCAGCGGGGGACAGGGGGCGCTCGGCTACACCTTC	CASSGGQGALGYTF
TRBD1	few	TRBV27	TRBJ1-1	TGTGCCAGCAGTTTATCAGGGGGCAACACTGAAGCTTTCTTT	CASSLSGGNTEAFF
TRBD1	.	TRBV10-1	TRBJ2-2	TGCGCCAGCAGAGGACCCGGGACAGGGAACCCGAACACCGGGGAGCTGTTTTTT	CASRGPGTGNPNTGELFF
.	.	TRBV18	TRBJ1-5	TGTGCCAGCTCGCCCTGGGGTAGCACCAATCAGCCCCAGCATTTT	CASSPWGSTNQPQHF
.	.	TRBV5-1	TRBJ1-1	TGCGCCAGCAGCTTGGTAGCAAGCCAGACAGGCACTGAAGCTTTCTTT	CASSLVASQTGTEAFF
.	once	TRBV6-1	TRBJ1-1	TGTGCCAGCAGTGAAGCGCTGCAGACCACGGGGACTGAAGCTTTCTTT	CASSEALQTTGTEAFF
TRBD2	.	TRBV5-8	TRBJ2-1	TGTGCCAGCAGCTCGGTAGCTAGCGGGAGCAATGAGCAGTTCTTC	CASSSVASGSNEQFF
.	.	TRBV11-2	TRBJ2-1	TGTGCCAGCAGCCCGGACCCCCGTAATGAGCAGTTCTTC	CASSPDPRNEQFF
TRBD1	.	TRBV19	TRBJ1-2	TGTGCCAGTAGTGGCGGGACAGGGATTCCTTCGGGAGCCTATGGCTACACCTTC	CASSGGTGIPSGAYGYTF
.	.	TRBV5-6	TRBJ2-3	TGTGCCAGCAGCTCCGTAGATACGCAGTATTTT	CASSSVDTQYF
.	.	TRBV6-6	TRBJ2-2	TGTGCCAGCAGTTACGATTTCGGGGAGCTGTTTTTT	CASSYDFGELFF
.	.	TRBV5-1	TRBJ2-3	TGCGCCAGCAAATGGTGGGCGGATAACACAGATACGCAGTATTTT	CASKWWADNTDTQYF
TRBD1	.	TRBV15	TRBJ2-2	TGTGCCACCCAAGGAGACAGGGTCCCCGGGGAGCTGTTTTTT	CATQGDRVPGELFF
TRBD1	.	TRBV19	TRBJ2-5	TGTGCCAGTGCCATACAGGGGGCTCGGGAGACCCAGTACTTC	CASAIQGARETQYF
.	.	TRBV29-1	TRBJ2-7	TGCAGCGTTGAAGTCATCCTGAGGGGGGGGTTATCCTACGAGCAGTACTTC	CSVEVILRGGLSYEQYF
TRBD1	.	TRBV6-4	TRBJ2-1	TGTGCCAGCAGTGAAGGACAGGGCTCCTACAATGAGCAGTTCTTC	CASSEGQGSYNEQFF
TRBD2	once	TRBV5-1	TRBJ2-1	TGCGCCAGCAGCTTGGCGGCTAGCGGGAGTAATGAGCAGTTCTTC	CASSLAASGSNEQFF
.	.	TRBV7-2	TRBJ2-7	TGTGCCAGCAGCTTATTGGGCGGGATGTACGAGCAGTACTTC	CASSLLGGMYEQYF
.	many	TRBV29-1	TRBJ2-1	TGCAGCGCAACAGGTTACAATGAGCAGTTCTTC	CSATGYNEQFF
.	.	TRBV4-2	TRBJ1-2	TGTGCCAGCAGCTCGGACAGCGATTATGGCTACACCTTC	CASSSDSDYGYTF
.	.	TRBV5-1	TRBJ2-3	TGCGCCAGCAGCTCAGAGACACGAAGCACAGATACGCAGTATTTT	CASSSETRSTDTQYF
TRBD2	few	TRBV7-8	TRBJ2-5	TGTGCCAGCAGCTTACAACCGGGACTAGCCCAAGAGACCCAGTACTTC	CASSLQPGLAQETQYF
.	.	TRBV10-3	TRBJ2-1	TGTGCCATCAGTGAGTCGAACATTGACAATGAGCAGTTCTTC	CAISESNIDNEQFF
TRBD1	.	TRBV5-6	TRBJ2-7	TGTGCCAGCAGCCTTACAGGGGGCTTCACCTACGAGCAGTACTTC	CASSLTGGFTYEQYF
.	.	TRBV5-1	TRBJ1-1	TGCGCCAGCAGCTTGGCAGGGTCAGGTTCTGAAGCTTTCTTT	CASSLAGSGSEAFF